The T cell receptor (beta chain) under discussion was sequenced for a study of T-cell memory formation after mild COVID-19. Trimming pared 2 bases from V and 0 bases from J, leaving 13 bases between. The CDR3 covers 15 residues. Germline V gives CDR1 DFQATT, CDR2 SNEGSKA (reference sequence). This clonotype came up a few times. MiXCR, run by TCRdb on the 5' RACE reads, gives a single entry per CDR3 protein. The sample contains around 300,000 distinct CDR3 sequences, roughly an eighth of which appear only once. The receptor comes from a man younger than 30 who had mild COVID-19 (a few samples of this study predate the infection). Cell type and time point are not known. This chain uses TRBV20-1 with TRBJ1-1; D is uncertain. Sequenced material: PBMCs or a T cell subset sorted from them (not recorded which). The CDR3 region is CSARPSGILNTEAFF. The CDR3 coding sequence is TGCAGTGCTAGACCGTCGGGGATATTGAACACTGAAGCTTTCTTT.